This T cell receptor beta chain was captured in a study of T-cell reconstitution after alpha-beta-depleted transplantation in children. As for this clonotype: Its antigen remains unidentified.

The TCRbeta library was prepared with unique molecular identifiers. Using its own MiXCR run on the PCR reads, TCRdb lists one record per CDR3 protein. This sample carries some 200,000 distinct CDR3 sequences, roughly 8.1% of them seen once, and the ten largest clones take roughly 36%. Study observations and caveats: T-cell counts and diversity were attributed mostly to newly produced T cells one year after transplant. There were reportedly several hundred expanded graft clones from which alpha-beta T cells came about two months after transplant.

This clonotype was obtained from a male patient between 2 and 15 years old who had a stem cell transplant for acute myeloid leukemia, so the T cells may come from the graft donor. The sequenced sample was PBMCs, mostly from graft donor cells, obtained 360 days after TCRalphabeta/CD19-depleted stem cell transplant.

CDR3 sequence (DNA): TGCAGTGCTAGTGGGGCCGACGGGGGCACAGATACGCAGTATTTT. Translating gives CSASGADGGTDTQYF. V gene TRBV20-1 combines with J gene TRBJ2-3; D possibly matches TRBD1 or TRBD2 (5 bases each). The CDR3 consists of 15 residues. CDR1 and CDR2 (germline): DFQATT, SNEGSKA (reference sequence). Trimming shortened V by 3 bases and J by 1 base, and 14 bases separated the two germline ends.